The 22 T cell receptor beta chains below come from one sample, sequenced in a study of T cell repertoires in aging, cancer and after chemotherapy. Peripheral blood genomic DNA, not sorted cells or RNA, was the template. Rearranged V-D-J TRB sequences were amplified with a mixed TRB-A/B primer pool. Each CDR3 protein gets one entry after TCRdb re-called the multiplex PCR reads with MiXCR. The sample records about 9,400 distinct CDR3 sequences, roughly two fifths being singletons. Sequenced: blood. The receptors shown here come from a human donor in good health.

The chain couples TRBV21-1 to TRBJ2-3; TRBD2, the D gene given by the table, was not confirmed from the DNA. TRBV21-1 is given as a pseudogene. The CDR3 is 16 amino acids. The chain's CDR3 is CASSRRTSGRTDTQYF. The CDR3 nucleotides read TGTGCCAGCAGCCGCCGGACTAGCGGGAGGACAGATACGCAGTATTTT.

This chain joins TRBV7-2 and TRBJ2-7; D is unclear. Trimming took 5 bases from V and 3 from J, leaving 14 bases between them. Per the germline V gene, CDR1 is SGHTA and CDR2 is FQGNSA. The length of the CDR3 is 14 residues. CDR3 bases: TGTGCCAGCAGCCGTGACACGCTAAACTACGAGCAGTACTTC. Its protein is CASSRDTLNYEQYF.

This clonotype was detected a few times. This chain uses TRBV6-5 with TRBJ2-1; TRBD1 or TRBD2 may be the D gene (6 bases each). Trimming removed 8 bases at V and 4 bases at J, with 27 bases between. The CDR3 is 18 residues long. Per the germline V gene, CDR1 is MNHEY and CDR2 is SVGAGI. The CDR3 here is CASRPFVHRGGRYNEQFF. The CDR3 DNA follows: TGTGCCAGCCGACCCTTCGTCCACCGAGGGGGGAGATACAATGAGCAGTTCTTC.

Only a few counts were recorded for this clonotype. The V and J genes are TRBV6-5 and TRBJ2-1; D is undetermined. The CDR3 sequence is 11 residues long. V lost 2 bases, J lost 6 bases, and 2 bases lay in between. Germline values: CDR1 MNHEY, CDR2 SVGAGI. CDR3 sequence: CASSYGNEQFF. CDR3 DNA: TGTGCCAGCAGTTACGGCAATGAGCAGTTCTTC.

This clonotype was seen a handful of times. V gene TRBV12-3 or TRBV12-4 combines with J gene TRBJ2-5, with TRBD2 as a possible D gene (7 bases). This CDR3 contains 17 residues. Trimming pared 4 bases from V and 5 bases from J, leaving 23 bases between. CDR3 in amino acids: CASSWNTGGGSRETQYF. The CDR3 DNA is TGTGCCAGCAGTTGGAATACGGGGGGCGGGAGTAGGGAGACCCAGTACTTC.

This chain uses TRBV7-2 with TRBJ2-2; no clear D gene. Germline V gene lookup returns CDR1 SGHTA and CDR2 FQGNSA. The CDR3 is 15 amino acids. Deletions cut 4 bases from V and 0 bases from J, with 9 bases between. CDR3 sequence reads: CASSSLVANTGELFF. The CDR3, as DNA: TGTGCCAGCAGCTCCCTGGTGGCGAACACCGGGGAGCTGTTTTTT.

J is TRBJ2-1 and V is TRBV10-3; the match to TRBD2 covers 8 bases. V lost 6 bases to trimming and J lost 3 bases; unmatched junction nucleotides: 7. This CDR3 has 15 amino acids. Germline V gene lookup returns CDR1 ENHRY and CDR2 SYGVKD. The CDR3 loop is CAISAGTRGYNEQFF. CDR3 bases: TGTGCCATCAGCGCCGGGACTAGAGGCTACAATGAGCAGTTCTTC.

The V and J genes are TRBV27 and TRBJ2-7; 8 bases align to TRBD1. The CDR3 is made up of 14 amino acids. Germline-derived CDR1 and CDR2 are MNHEY and SMNVEV (reference sequence). Unmatched junction bases numbered 8, after V lost 6 bases and J lost 4 bases. CDR3 nucleotide sequence: TGTGCCAGCAGCTTGACAGGGGATCCGTACGAGCAGTACTTC. Protein: CASSLTGDPYEQYF.

This chain joins TRBV13 and TRBJ2-6; D is unclear. Trimming took 0 bases from V and 6 from J, leaving 0 bases between them. Germline assignment: CDR1 PRHDT and CDR2 FYEKMQ (reference sequence). CDR3 size: 12 residues. This CDR3 reads CASSLGANVLTF. CDR3 sequence (DNA): TGTGCCAGCAGCTTAGGGGCCAACGTCCTGACTTTC.

The rearrangement links TRBV14 to TRBJ2-7; TRBD1 agrees at 7 bases. V lost 6 bases and J lost 2; bases outside the gene matches: 4. The germline CDR1 and CDR2 sequences are SGHDN and FVKESK. The CDR3 runs 13 residues. Here the CDR3 DNA reads TGTGCCAGCAGGGGGACAGACGCCTACGAGCAGTACTTC. This codes for CASRGTDAYEQYF.

The genes are TRBV4-3 and TRBJ2-4; D unclear. The CDR3 totals 15 residues. CDR1 is LGHNA, CDR2 YSLEER, per germline. Trimming shortened V by 1 base and J by 1 base, and 8 bases separated the two germline ends. CDR3: CASSQVFTAKNIQYF. Written as DNA, the CDR3 is TGCGCCAGCAGCCAAGTATTCACGGCCAAAAACATTCAGTACTTC.

This clonotype was counted between two and nine times. The CDR3 DNA reads as TGTGCCAGCAGGGAAACAGGGGGCGCCTCCCCCTACAATGAGCAGTTCTTC. Protein: CASRETGGASPYNEQFF. V usage is TRBV12-3 or TRBV12-4 and J usage is TRBJ2-1, with 9 nucleotides matching TRBD1. This CDR3 is 17 amino acids long. Germline trimming cut 6 bases from V and 2 bases from J; bases unmatched to any gene: 11.

The chain links TRBV18 to TRBJ2-5; 8 bases line up with TRBD1. The CDR3 consists of 14 residues. Per germline, CDR1 KGHSH and CDR2 LQKENI. J gave up 5 bases and V 3 bases, and 5 bases lay outside the gene matches. The CDR3 region has the DNA TGTGCCAGCTCACCGAACAGGGGGTTCGAGACCCAGTACTTC. Its protein is CASSPNRGFETQYF.

This chain connects TRBV5-4 to TRBJ1-2; 11 bases line up with TRBD1. Germline values: CDR1 SGHNT, CDR2 YYREEE (reference sequence). V gave up 4 bases and J gave up 4 bases; unmatched junction bases: 9. CDR3 length: 16 residues. CDR3 bases: TGTGCCAGCAGCCTAAGACCGGGACAGGGGGTCTATGGCTACACCTTC. Translating gives CASSLRPGQGVYGYTF.

The CDR3 loop reads CASSPRTGTDTQYF. The CDR3 region has the DNA TGTGCCAGCAGCCCCCGGACAGGCACAGATACGCAGTATTTT. The chain links TRBV7-2 to TRBJ2-3, with D tentatively TRBD1 (6 bases). The CDR3 runs 14 residues. Germline CDR1 SGHTA, CDR2 FQGNSA. V lost 5 bases and J lost 1, with 10 bases in between. The full variable domain, rest sourced from reference TRBV7-2 and TRBJ2-3, is GAGVSQSPSNKVTEKGKDVELRCDPISGHTALYWYRQSLGQGLEFLIYFQGNSAPDKSGLPSDRFSAERTGGSVSTLTIQRTQQEDSAVYLCASSPRTGTDTQYFGPGTRLTVL.

The sample holds a few counts of this clonotype. The chain combines TRBV5-6 with TRBJ2-1; no clear D. CDR1 is SGHDT, CDR2 YYEEEE, per germline. V shed 4 bases and J shed 4 bases, with 12 bases lying between them. The CDR3 has 14 amino acids. The CDR3 loop is CASSPSYRYNEQFF. DNA of the CDR3: TGTGCCAGCAGCCCTTCCTACCGTTACAATGAGCAGTTCTTC.

This clonotype was seen only a few times. J is TRBJ2-3 and V is TRBV11-3; 10 positions match TRBD2. Looked up from germline, CDR1 is SGHNT and CDR2 is YENEEA. With V trimmed by 5 bases and J by 0 bases, 14 bases remained unmatched. The CDR3 has 19 amino acids. This chain's CDR3 is CASSGLGLAGVLSTDTQYF. CDR3 DNA sequence: TGTGCCAGCAGCGGGTTGGGGCTAGCGGGAGTGTTGAGCACAGATACGCAGTATTTT.

This clonotype was detected a few times. The chain combines TRBV18 with TRBJ2-3, with 7 bases fitting TRBD1. The CDR3 is 12 amino acids. From germline, CDR1 is KGHSH and CDR2 LQKENI. The trim removed 3 bases at V and 6 bases at J, leaving 0 bases unmatched. CDR3 loop: CASSPTGDTQYF. The CDR3 nucleotides read TGTGCCAGCTCACCGACAGGGGATACGCAGTATTTT.

The chain recombines TRBV5-6 with TRBJ2-1; 7 bases fit TRBD1. Trimming removed 4 bases from V and 8 bases from J; junction bases left unmatched: 12. Germline V gene sequence: CDR1 SGHDT, CDR2 YYEEEE. The CDR3 covers 15 residues. The CDR3 here is CASSPRQGSTDEQFF. CDR3 DNA: TGTGCCAGCAGCCCCCGACAGGGTTCGACCGATGAGCAGTTCTTC. Filled out from reference TRBV5-6 and TRBJ2-1, the complete variable domain reads DAGVTQSPTHLIKTRGQQVTLRCSPKSGHDTVSWYQQALGQGPQFIFQYYEEEERQRGNFPDRFSGHQFPNYSSELNVNALLLGDSALYLCASSPRQGSTDEQFFGPGTRLTVL.

This clonotype came up a few times. The chain couples TRBV12-3 or TRBV12-4 to TRBJ2-3; D remains ambiguous. This CDR3 contains 12 residues. V shed 3 bases and J shed 2 bases, with 3 bases lying between them. CDR3 loop: CASSFVTDTQYF. DNA for the CDR3: TGTGCCAGCAGTTTTGTCACAGATACGCAGTATTTT.

The rearrangement joins TRBV6-6 to TRBJ2-1; D is unresolved. Trimming took 0 bases from V and 10 from J, leaving 13 bases between them. Germline V lookup: CDR1 MNHNY, CDR2 SVGAGI (reference sequence). CDR3 length: 14 residues. CDR3 in DNA: TGTGCCAGCAGTTACTCGACACCGACACCCGAGCAGTTCTTC. This gives the protein CASSYSTPTPEQFF.

The V gene is TRBV27, the J gene TRBJ1-6; D possibly corresponds to TRBD1 (5 bases). This CDR3 is 15 amino acids long. Trimming pared 5 bases from V and 7 bases from J, leaving 15 bases between. In germline, CDR1 is MNHEY, CDR2 SMNVEV (reference sequence). CDR3 protein: CASSPTGTGNSPLHF. The CDR3 DNA reads TGTGCCAGCAGTCCCACCGGGACGGGAAATTCACCCCTCCACTTT.